This T cell receptor beta chain was found in a study of vaccination effects on CD4 cells after COVID-19 (dated by TCRdb to between 2022 and 2023). General notes on the study: In the ViraFEST assay, PBMC were stimulated with viral peptide pools, and antigen-specific CD4+ T cell clonotypes were then identified by expansion using TCR sequencing. Two doses of either the BNT162b2 or the mRNA-1273 mRNA SARS-CoV-2 vaccine were administered to participants. Approximately 2.1 million PBMC per well were cultured in IMDM with about 4.6% human AB serum, roughly 11 IU/ml IL-2 and gentamicin, plus 10 ug/ml peptides. SARS-CoV-2 spike-specific CD4+ TCR repertoires were compared before and after mRNA vaccination in COVID-19 convalescent patients and in infection-naive vaccine recipients. Altogether, 10 COVID-19 convalescent patients and several SARS-CoV-2-naive healthy vaccine recipients made up the full study. The Oncomine TCR Beta short-read assay on an Illumina iSeq 100 was used to sequence cultures from other donors in the study.

After around eleven days of culture, CD4+ T cells were isolated with the EasySep CD4+ T cell isolation kit. Healthy vaccine recipients had no prior SARS-CoV-2 infection, confirmed by negative nucleocapsid antibodies before and after vaccination. On days 3 and 7, half of the culture medium was replaced with fresh IL-2-containing medium. Unless otherwise noted, each peptide stimulation condition was cultured in triplicate wells. Using Ficoll-Paque Plus gradient centrifugation, PBMC were separated from whole blood and then either used fresh or cryopreserved at -140C. The QIAamp micro DNA kit was used to extract genomic DNA from the cultured CD4+ T cells. The CDR3 spans 16 residues, from the cysteine through the phenylalanine. The entry retains the CDR3 DNA only, 48 bases that are in frame from base 1. Looking up the germline V gene (reference sequence) yields CDR1 LNHNV and CDR2 YYDKDF. Between the V and J ends, shortened by 0 bases and 3 bases respectively, the junction contains 14 bases.

Worth noting for this clone: Its antigen is currently not known. Base qualities are not provided; no much larger clone lies one nucleotide away.

The library was built by means of the immunoSEQ multiplex PCR assay. TCR beta CDR3 sequencing was performed on DNA from the cultured, isolated CD4+ T cells. The paper's data handling went like this. Non-productive TCR sequences were removed and reads were trimmed to the CDR3 region, keeping CDR3s of at least 7 amino acids. Antigen-specific clonotypes were identified using the MANAFEST web app by comparison of expansion in peptide wells against reference cultures. To be called positive, a clone needed expansion at FDR<0.05 compared with the reference and with all other wells, an odds ratio greater than 5, and a frequency greater than 0.1% in two replicate wells. A clonotype was called cross-reactive if it was significantly expanded both in SARS-CoV-2 spike wells and in at least one common cold coronavirus spike condition. Using the stringdist R package, CDR3 similarity was measured by Levenshtein distance, and unrooted trees were constructed with ape in R 3.6.1. Imported from immuneACCESS, the table was reduced by TCRdb to in-frame sequences with V and J called. These copies leave out some clones; in studies compared against another copy, an unresolved V gene accounts for under half, and the cause of the remainder is not known. The DNA was the basis for D and trimming; V, J and clone size are from that table. The sample table contains 65,000 to 80,000 clones; only one count was recorded for roughly four fifths of them. The ten largest clones represent about 1.9% of the sample.

Study-wide findings and limitations: The study was limited by a small number of convalescent patients and lacked early post-infection timepoints. Clones induced by infection and clones induced by vaccination both contracted markedly at late timepoints after vaccination, which fits with T cell responses waning over time. Among healthy vaccine recipients, nearly all vaccine-induced clones were SARS-CoV-2 mono-reactive, and just 1 of 255 was cross-reactive with common cold coronaviruses.

Source: CD4+ T cells from PBMCs cultured without peptide, taken before COVID-19 vaccination. The chain is encoded by TRBV15 joined to TRBJ2-5; the D gene is perhaps TRBD1, from 6 matching bases. This receptor was obtained from a human donor who received a COVID-19 vaccine. CDR3 region: CATSRDRSDRKETQYF. The nucleotide sequence reads TGTGCCACCAGCAGAGATCGGTCTGACAGGAAAGAGACCCAGTACTTC.